Following are 3 T cell receptor beta chains from one sample sequenced in a study of blood T cell repertoires in COVID-19. The repertoire was sequenced with immunoSEQ multiplex PCR; TCRdb's copy has only in-frame clones and lacks some. The table lists more than 150,000 clones, approximately 84% of them singletons, with roughly 13% in the top ten. Sequences were obtained from peripheral blood. The receptors stem from a young man with active or convalescent COVID-19.

The chain joins TRBV10-1 to TRBJ2-1; weak D call: TRBD2 (6 bases). Trimming stripped 7 bases from V and 4 bases from J, with 20 bases between. Germline lookup yields CDR1 WNHNN and CDR2 SYGVQD (reference sequence). The CDR3 covers 16 residues. The CDR3 region has the DNA TGCGCCAGCATAAGGGTGGCGGAGGGAGGTTACAATGAGCAGTTCTTC. Translation: CASIRVAEGGYNEQFF.

The J gene is TRBJ2-3, the V gene TRBV27, with a weak D call TRBD2 (7 bases). CDR1 is MNHEY, CDR2 SMNVEV, per germline (reference sequence). The V end lost 6 bases, the J end lost 0 bases, and 16 bases lay between the germline ends. The length of the CDR3 is 16 residues. The CDR3 here is CASSPIQGGSTDTQYF. DNA for the CDR3: TGTGCCAGCAGCCCGATACAGGGAGGGAGCACAGATACGCAGTATTTT.

V and J are TRBV2 and TRBJ1-2; D remains ambiguous. This CDR3 has 14 amino acids. The germline V gene has CDR1 SNHLY and CDR2 FYNNEI. Between the trimmed V and J ends, which lost 7 bases and 1 base, there was a span of 13 bases. The CDR3, as DNA: TGTGCCAGCACGACACTCTGGGTTAACTATGGCTACACCTTC. This encodes CASTTLWVNYGYTF. The full variable domain, its missing parts supplied by reference TRBV2 and TRBJ1-2, is EPEVTQTPSHQVTQMGQEVILRCVPISNHLYFYWYRQILGQKVEFLVSFYNNEISEKSEIFDDQFSVERPDGSNFTLKIRSTKLEDSAMYFCASTTLWVNYGYTFGSGTRLTVV.